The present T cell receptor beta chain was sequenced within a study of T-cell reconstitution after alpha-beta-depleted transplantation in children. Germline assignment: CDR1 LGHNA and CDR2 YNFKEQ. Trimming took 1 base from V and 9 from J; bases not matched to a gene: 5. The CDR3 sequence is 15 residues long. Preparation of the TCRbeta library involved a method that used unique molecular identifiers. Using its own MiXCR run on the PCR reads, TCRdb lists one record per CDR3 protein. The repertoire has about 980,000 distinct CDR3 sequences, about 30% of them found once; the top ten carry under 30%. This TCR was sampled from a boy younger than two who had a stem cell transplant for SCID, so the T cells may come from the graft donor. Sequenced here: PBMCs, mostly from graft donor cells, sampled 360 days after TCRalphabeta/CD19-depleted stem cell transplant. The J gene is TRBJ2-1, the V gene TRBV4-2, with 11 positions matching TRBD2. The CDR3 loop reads CASSQVAGGQVEQFF. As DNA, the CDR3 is TGTGCCAGCAGCCAAGTAGCGGGGGGGCAGGTTGAGCAGTTCTTC.